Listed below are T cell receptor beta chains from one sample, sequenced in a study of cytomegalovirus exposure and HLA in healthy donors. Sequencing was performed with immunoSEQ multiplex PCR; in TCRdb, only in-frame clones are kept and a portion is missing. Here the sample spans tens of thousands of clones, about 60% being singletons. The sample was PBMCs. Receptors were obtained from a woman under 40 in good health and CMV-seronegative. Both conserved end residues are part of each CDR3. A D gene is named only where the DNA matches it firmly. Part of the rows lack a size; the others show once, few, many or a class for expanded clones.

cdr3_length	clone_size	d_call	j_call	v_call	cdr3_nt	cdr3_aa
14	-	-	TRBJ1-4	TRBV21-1	TGTGCCAGCAGCAAAGGCGCGGCTAATGAAAAACTGTTTTTT	CASSKGAANEKLFF
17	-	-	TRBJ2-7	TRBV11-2	TGTGCCAGCAGCTTACCCCAGACTAGAAGTAGCGCAGCCGAGCAGTACTTC	CASSLPQTRSSAAEQYF
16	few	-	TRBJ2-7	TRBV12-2	TGTGCAAGTCGCCCCGGTCGGACTAGCCTCTCCTACGAGCAGTACTTC	CASRPGRTSLSYEQYF
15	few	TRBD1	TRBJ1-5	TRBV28	TGTGCCAGCAGCCCAACTAGAGACAGGGCCAGGCCCCAGCATTTT	CASSPTRDRARPQHF
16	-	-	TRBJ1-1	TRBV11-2	TGTGCCAGCAGCCCCCGCCTTGGGGGGGCGAGTACTGAAGCTTTCTTT	CASSPRLGGASTEAFF
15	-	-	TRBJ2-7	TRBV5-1	TGCGCCAGCAGCTTGGTCTCGGGTTACACCTACGAGCAGTACTTC	CASSLVSGYTYEQYF
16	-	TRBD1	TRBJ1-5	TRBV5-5	TGTGCCAGCAGCTTGAGGCGGGACAGGGCAAATCAGCCCCAGCATTTT	CASSLRRDRANQPQHF
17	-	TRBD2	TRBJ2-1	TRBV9	TGTGCCAGCAGCGTAACGGAGGGGACTAGCGGGAACAATGAGCAGTTCTTC	CASSVTEGTSGNNEQFF
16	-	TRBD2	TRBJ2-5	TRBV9	TGTGCCAGCAGCGTCCTGCAAGGACTAGTAGGAGAGACCCAGTACTTC	CASSVLQGLVGETQYF
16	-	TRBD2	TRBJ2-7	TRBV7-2	TGTGCCAGCAGCGCCCTTCGTGCGGGGGGGCCCACCGAGCAGTACTTC	CASSALRAGGPTEQYF
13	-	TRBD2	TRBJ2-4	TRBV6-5	TGTGCCAGCAGCAAGGGAGGGTGGAACATTCAGTACTTC	CASSKGGWNIQYF
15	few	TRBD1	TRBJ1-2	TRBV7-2	TGTGCCAGCAGCTTCTCTGGACAGGGATCGAAAGGCTACACCTTC	CASSFSGQGSKGYTF
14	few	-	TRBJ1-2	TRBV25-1	TGTGCCAGCAGTGAATATGAGGGCGGCTATGGCTACACCTTC	CASSEYEGGYGYTF
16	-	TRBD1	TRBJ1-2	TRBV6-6	TGTGCCAGCAGTTACGCCCTACAGGGGGCGGGCTATGGCTACACCTTC	CASSYALQGAGYGYTF
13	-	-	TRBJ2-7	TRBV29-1	TGCAGCGCTGCAGTCAGCTTTGGGCCCGAGCAGTACTTC	CSAAVSFGPEQYF
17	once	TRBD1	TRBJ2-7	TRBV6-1	TGTGCCAGCAGTGAAGAAGGGGCGGTGACAGGGGCGTACGAGCAGTACTTC	CASSEEGAVTGAYEQYF
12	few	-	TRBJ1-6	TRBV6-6	TGTGCCAGCAGTCCATCGGGGTCACCCCTCCACTTT	CASSPSGSPLHF
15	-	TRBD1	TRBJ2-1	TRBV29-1	TGCAGCGTTGACGTGGGCAGGACAGGGGGCAATGAGCAGTTCTTC	CSVDVGRTGGNEQFF
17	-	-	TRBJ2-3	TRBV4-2	TGTGCCAGCAGCCAAGATCGGAATAGCGTAAACACAGATACGCAGTATTTT	CASSQDRNSVNTDTQYF
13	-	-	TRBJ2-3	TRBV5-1	TGCGCCAGCAGCTCGGGGGGCTCAGATACGCAGTATTTT	CASSSGGSDTQYF
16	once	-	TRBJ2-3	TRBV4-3	TGCGCCAGCAGCCAAGATAGGCTAGCGCACACAGATACGCAGTATTTT	CASSQDRLAHTDTQYF